These 9 T cell receptor beta chains were sequenced from one sample in a study of T-cell reconstitution after alpha-beta-depleted transplantation in children. Unique molecular identifiers were incorporated during preparation of the TCRbeta library. TCRdb analysed the PCR reads with MiXCR anew, one entry per CDR3 protein. There are fewer than 120,000 distinct CDR3 sequences in the sample; under 13% occur only once, and 6.5% to 9.5% lies in the top ten. The source was PBMCs from the stem cell graft donor, collected from the stem cell graft. The receptors here all came from a human donor who donated a stem cell graft to a child with acute lymphoblastic leukemia.

This chain uses TRBV7-2 with TRBJ2-3; D is possibly TRBD1 or TRBD2 (5 bases each). The germline V gene has CDR1 SGHTA and CDR2 FQGNSA. This CDR3 spans 15 amino acids. V was clipped by 7 bases and J by 2 bases, with 16 bases between them. CDR3 sequence: CASTLGVGNTDTQYF. The CDR3 DNA reads TGTGCCAGCACCCTGGGGGTGGGGAACACAGATACGCAGTATTTT.

The table lists this clonotype with many counts. V gene TRBV28 combines with J gene TRBJ2-5, with a weak D call TRBD2 (7 bases). V was shortened by 5 bases and J by 5 bases, with 15 bases between the two germline ends. This CDR3 spans 14 amino acids. Germline V gives CDR1 MDHEN, CDR2 SYDVKM. As DNA, the CDR3 is TGTGCCAGCAGTCTCATGGGGGGGGCTGAGACCCAGTACTTC. Translating gives CASSLMGGAETQYF.

This clonotype was detected many times. The CDR3: CASSPGRGNTEAFF. The CDR3 DNA reads TGTGCCAGCAGCCCCGGGAGGGGGAACACTGAAGCTTTCTTT. J is TRBJ1-1 and V is TRBV7-2; a weak D match, TRBD1 (5 bases). Germline V lookup: CDR1 SGHTA, CDR2 FQGNSA. Trimming pared 5 bases from V and 1 base from J, leaving 11 bases between. The CDR3 has 14 residues.

This clonotype was seen repeatedly, ten times or more. The chain joins TRBV7-6 to TRBJ2-3; D gene ambiguous. CDR3 length equals 14 residues. V dropped 3 bases and J dropped 2 bases, with 9 bases sitting between them. Germline V gene lookup returns CDR1 SGHVS and CDR2 FNYEAQ. CDR3 DNA sequence: TGTGCCAGCAGCTTTATAGGGCCCACAGATACGCAGTATTTT. It encodes CASSFIGPTDTQYF.

This clonotype has ten or more counts. This rearrangement joins TRBV29-1 to TRBJ2-1; D may be TRBD1 (7 bases). CDR3 length: 18 amino acids. V lost 1 base to trimming and J lost 1 base, with 20 bases between them. The germline CDR1 and CDR2 sequences are SQVTM and ANQGSEA. CDR3 sequence: CSVEGRRGTGASYNEQFF. The CDR3 region has the DNA TGCAGCGTTGAAGGAAGGAGGGGTACAGGGGCGTCCTACAATGAGCAGTTCTTC.

This clonotype was found many times. The chain has TRBV6-5 and TRBJ2-3; either TRBD1 or TRBD2 may fit D (5 bases each). V was clipped by 0 bases and J by 5 bases, with 6 bases between them. Germline V gene data show CDR1 as MNHEY and CDR2 as SVGAGI. There are 13 residues in the CDR3. The CDR3, as DNA: TGTGCCAGCAGTTACTCGAGGGGAGATACGCAGTATTTT. This sequence encodes CASSYSRGDTQYF.

There are many counts of this clonotype. This sequence joins TRBV2 and TRBJ2-2; 9 bases fit TRBD1. This CDR3 region has 15 residues. V lost 6 bases to trimming and J lost 7 bases; unmatched junction nucleotides: 9. The germline V gene has CDR1 SNHLY and CDR2 FYNNEI. The CDR3 bases are TGTGCCAGCAGGGCCTCCGGGACAGGGATCGGGGAGCTGTTTTTT. Encoded protein: CASRASGTGIGELFF.

This clonotype was seen ten or more times. This chain joins TRBV5-1 and TRBJ2-5; 8 nucleotides match TRBD2. The V gene's germline CDR1 is SGHRS and CDR2 YFSETQ. The V and J ends lost 0 bases and 0 bases, in that order; junction bases with no gene match: 1. The CDR3 loop spans 15 amino acids. The CDR3 sequence: CASSLDGGDQETQYF. The CDR3 DNA is TGCGCCAGCAGCTTGGACGGGGGGGACCAAGAGACCCAGTACTTC.

This clonotype was seen ten or more times. The chain joins TRBV9 to TRBJ2-1; 12 bases are shared with TRBD2. The length of the CDR3 is 15 residues. The J segment lost 10 bases and the V segment lost 4 bases, leaving 9 bases of the junction unmatched. The germline V gene encodes CDR1 SGDLS and CDR2 YYNGEE. The CDR3 loop reads CASSSHPSGRGEQFF. The CDR3 DNA sequence: TGTGCCAGCAGCTCGCACCCTAGCGGGAGGGGGGAGCAGTTCTTC.